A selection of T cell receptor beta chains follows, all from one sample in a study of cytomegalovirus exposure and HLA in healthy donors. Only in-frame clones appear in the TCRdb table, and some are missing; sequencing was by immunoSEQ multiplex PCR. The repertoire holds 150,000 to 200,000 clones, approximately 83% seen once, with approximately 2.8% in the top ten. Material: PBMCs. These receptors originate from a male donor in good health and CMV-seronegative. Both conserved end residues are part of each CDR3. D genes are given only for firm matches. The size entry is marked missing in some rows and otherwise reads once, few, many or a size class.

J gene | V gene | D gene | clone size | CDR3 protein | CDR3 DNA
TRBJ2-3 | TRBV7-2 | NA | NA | CASSFGLIFPDTQYF | TGTGCCAGCAGCTTCGGTCTCATCTTCCCAGATACGCAGTATTTT
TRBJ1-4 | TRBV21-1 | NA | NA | CASSGTGTGRSEKLFF | TGTGCCAGCAGCGGTACCGGGACAGGGAGGAGTGAAAAACTGTTTTTT
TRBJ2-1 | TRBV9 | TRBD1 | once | CASSVEAGQGFVNEQFF | TGTGCCAGCAGCGTAGAAGCGGGACAGGGATTCGTCAATGAGCAGTTCTTC
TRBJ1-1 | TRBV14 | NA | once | CASRHGGRDTEAFF | TGTGCCAGCAGACATGGGGGGAGGGACACTGAAGCTTTCTTT
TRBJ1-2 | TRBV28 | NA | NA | CASREIGRAGGYTF | TGTGCCAGCAGGGAGATAGGACGGGCGGGGGGCTACACCTTC
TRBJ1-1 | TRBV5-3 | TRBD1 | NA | CARSFGQGSTEAFF | TGTGCCAGAAGCTTCGGACAGGGCTCCACTGAAGCTTTCTTT
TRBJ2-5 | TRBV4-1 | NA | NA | CASSQSASYQETQYF | TGCGCCAGCAGCCAATCAGCGTCGTACCAAGAGACCCAGTACTTC
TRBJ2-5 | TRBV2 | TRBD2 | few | CASIPGTSGGAWETQYF | TGTGCCAGCATCCCCGGGACTAGCGGGGGGGCCTGGGAGACCCAGTACTTC
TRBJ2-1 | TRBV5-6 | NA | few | CASSLVGGSYNEQFF | TGTGCCAGCAGCTTGGTGGGGGGCTCCTACAATGAGCAGTTCTTC
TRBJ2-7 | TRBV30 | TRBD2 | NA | CAWGGLAGGQYF | TGTGCCTGGGGGGGACTAGCGGGAGGGCAGTACTTC
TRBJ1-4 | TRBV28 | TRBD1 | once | CASSPEGAGATNEKLFF | TGTGCCAGCAGCCCCGAGGGGGCCGGGGCAACTAATGAAAAACTGTTTTTT
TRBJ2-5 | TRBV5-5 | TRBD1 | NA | CASSYSTGGAGETQYF | TGTGCCAGCAGCTACTCTACAGGGGGCGCGGGAGAGACCCAGTACTTC
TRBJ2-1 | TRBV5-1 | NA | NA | CASSLGFTGWGNEQFF | TGCGCCAGCAGCTTGGGGTTTACGGGATGGGGCAATGAGCAGTTCTTC
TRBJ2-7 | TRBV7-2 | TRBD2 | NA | CASSLRLAVPYEQYF | TGTGCCAGCAGCTTAAGACTAGCGGTACCCTACGAGCAGTACTTC
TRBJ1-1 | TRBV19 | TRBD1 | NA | CASSGQGMNTEAFF | TGTGCCAGTAGTGGACAGGGAATGAACACTGAAGCTTTCTTT
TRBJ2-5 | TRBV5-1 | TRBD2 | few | CASSFPEDGRDETQYF | TGCGCCAGCAGTTTTCCCGAGGATGGGAGGGATGAGACCCAGTACTTC
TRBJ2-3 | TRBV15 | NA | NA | CATSRDEWANGTDTQYF | TGTGCCACCAGCAGAGATGAATGGGCCAATGGCACAGATACGCAGTATTTT
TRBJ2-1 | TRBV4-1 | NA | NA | CASSPLQGGLSYNEQFF | TGCGCCAGCAGCCCCCTACAGGGGGGGCTCTCCTACAATGAGCAGTTCTTC
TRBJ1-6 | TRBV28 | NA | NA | CASSLTRSSYNSPLHF | TGTGCCAGCAGTTTGACGAGGAGCTCCTATAATTCACCCCTCCACTTT
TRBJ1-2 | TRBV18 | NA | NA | CASSPEGPYGYTF | TGTGCCAGCTCACCAGAGGGTCCCTATGGCTACACCTTC